This T cell receptor beta chain was profiled in a study of graft-versus-host responses after intestinal transplantation. Study outcomes and limitations: Maximum circulating GvH clone levels tracked with early post-transplant HvG decreases.

Assay used: immunoSEQ multiplex PCR; TCRdb lists only in-frame clones, some missing. Here the sample spans about 41,000 clones, 85% to 95% being singletons. Worth noting for this clone: Its specificity is unknown.

Germline V gene data show CDR1 as LGHNT and CDR2 as FRNRAP. V was pared by 3 bases and J by 6 bases, with 8 bases of the junction left unmatched. CDR3 length: 16 amino acids. The V call is TRBV12-5, the J call TRBJ2-1, with TRBD2 identical over 10 bases. This material consisted of unstimulated CD8+ T cells sorted from spleen or lymph node cells, taken before transplant. This receptor was obtained from a human donor who was the organ donor for an intestinal transplant. The DNA of the CDR3 is TGTGCTAGTGGTTTTCTCACTAGCGGGGTTTCCAATGAGCAGTTCTTC. Residues: CASGFLTSGVSNEQFF.